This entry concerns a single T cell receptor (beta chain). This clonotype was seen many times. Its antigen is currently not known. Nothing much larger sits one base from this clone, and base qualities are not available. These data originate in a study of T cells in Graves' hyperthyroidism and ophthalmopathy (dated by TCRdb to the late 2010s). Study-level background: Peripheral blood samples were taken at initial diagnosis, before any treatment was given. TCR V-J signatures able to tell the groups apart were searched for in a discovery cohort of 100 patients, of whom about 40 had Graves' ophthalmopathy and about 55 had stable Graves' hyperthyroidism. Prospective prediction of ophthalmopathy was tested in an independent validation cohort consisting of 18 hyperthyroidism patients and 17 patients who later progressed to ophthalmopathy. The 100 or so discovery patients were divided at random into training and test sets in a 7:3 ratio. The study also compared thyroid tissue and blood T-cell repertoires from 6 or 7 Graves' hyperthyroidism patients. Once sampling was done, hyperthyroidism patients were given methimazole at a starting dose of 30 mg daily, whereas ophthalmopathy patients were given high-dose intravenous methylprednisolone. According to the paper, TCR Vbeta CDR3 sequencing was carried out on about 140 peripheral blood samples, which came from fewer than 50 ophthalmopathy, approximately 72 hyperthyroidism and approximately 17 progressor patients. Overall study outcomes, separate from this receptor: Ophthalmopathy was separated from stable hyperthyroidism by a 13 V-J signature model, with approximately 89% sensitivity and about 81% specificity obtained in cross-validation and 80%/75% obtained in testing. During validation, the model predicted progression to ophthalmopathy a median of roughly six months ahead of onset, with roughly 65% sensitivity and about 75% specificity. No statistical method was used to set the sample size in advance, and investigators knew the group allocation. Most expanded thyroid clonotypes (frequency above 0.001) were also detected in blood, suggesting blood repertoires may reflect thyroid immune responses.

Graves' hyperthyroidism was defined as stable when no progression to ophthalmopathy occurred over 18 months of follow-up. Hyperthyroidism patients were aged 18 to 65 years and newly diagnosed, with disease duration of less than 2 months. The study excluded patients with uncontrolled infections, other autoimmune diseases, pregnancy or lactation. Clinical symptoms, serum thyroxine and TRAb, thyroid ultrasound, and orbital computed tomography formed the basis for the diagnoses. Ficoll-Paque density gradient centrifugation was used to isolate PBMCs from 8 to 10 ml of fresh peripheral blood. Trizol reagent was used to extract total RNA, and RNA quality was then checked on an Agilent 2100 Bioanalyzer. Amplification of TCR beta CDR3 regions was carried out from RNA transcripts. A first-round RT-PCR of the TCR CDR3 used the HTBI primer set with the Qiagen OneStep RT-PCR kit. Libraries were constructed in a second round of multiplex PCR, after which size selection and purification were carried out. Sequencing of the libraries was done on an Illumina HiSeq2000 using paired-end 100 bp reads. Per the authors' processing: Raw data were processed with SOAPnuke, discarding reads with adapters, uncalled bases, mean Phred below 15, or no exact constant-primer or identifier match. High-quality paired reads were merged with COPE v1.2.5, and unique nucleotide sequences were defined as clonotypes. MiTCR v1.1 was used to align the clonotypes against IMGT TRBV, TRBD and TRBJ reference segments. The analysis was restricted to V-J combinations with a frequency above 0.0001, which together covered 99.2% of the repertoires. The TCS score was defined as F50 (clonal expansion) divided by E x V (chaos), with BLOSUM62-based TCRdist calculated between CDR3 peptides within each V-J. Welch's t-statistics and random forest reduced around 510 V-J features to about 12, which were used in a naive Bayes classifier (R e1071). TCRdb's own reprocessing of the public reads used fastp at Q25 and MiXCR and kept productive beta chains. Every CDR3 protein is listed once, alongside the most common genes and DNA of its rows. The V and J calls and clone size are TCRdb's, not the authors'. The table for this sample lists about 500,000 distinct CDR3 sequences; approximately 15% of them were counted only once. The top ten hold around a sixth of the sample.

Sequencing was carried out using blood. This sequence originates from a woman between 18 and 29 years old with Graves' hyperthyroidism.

The DNA reads TGTGCCAGCAGCGTCGGCGGGAGCGCAGATACGCAGTATTTT. Translated, it reads CASSVGGSADTQYF. The sequence joins TRBV9 to TRBJ2-3, and 7 bases in between align with TRBD2. The V end gives up 2 bases and the J end 4 bases, leaving 4 bases in the junction not matched to a gene. The germline V gene yields SGDLS for CDR1 and YYNGEE for CDR2. Inclusive of the bounding cysteine and phenylalanine, the CDR3 is 14 residues long. The sequence is cut down to CDR3 DNA, 42 bases in frame from base 1.